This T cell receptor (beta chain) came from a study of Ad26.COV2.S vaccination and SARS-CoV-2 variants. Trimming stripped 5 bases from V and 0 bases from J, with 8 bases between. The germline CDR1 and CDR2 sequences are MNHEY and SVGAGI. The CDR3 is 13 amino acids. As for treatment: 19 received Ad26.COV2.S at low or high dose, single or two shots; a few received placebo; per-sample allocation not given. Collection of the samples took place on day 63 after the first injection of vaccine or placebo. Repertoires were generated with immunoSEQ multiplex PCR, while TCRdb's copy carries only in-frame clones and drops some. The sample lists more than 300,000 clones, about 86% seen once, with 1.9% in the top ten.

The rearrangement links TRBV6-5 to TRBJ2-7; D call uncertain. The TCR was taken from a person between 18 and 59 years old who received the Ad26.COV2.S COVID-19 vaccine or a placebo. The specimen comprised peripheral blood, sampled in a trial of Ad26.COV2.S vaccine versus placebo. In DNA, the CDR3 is TGTGCCAGCAGTCCCCGGAGCTCCTACGAGCAGTACTTC. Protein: CASSPRSSYEQYF.